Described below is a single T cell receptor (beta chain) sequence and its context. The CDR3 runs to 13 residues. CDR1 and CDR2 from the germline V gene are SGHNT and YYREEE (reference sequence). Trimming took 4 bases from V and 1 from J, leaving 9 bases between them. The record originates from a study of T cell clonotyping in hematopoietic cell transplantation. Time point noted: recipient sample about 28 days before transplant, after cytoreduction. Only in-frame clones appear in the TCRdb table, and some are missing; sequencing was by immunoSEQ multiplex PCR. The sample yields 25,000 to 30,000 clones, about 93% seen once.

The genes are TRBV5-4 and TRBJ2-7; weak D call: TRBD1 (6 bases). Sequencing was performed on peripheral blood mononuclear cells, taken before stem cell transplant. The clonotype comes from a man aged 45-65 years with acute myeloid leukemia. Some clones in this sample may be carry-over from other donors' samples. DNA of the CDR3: TGTGCCAGCAGCACCGGACAGTCCTACGAGCAGTACTTC. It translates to CASSTGQSYEQYF. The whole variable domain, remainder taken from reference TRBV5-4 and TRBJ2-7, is ETGVTQSPTHLIKTRGQQVTLRCSSQSGHNTVSWYQQALGQGPQFIFQYYREEENGRGNFPPRFSGLQFPNYSSELNVNALELDDSALYLCASSTGQSYEQYFGPGTRLTVT.